A selection of T cell receptor beta chains follows, all from one sample in a study of T cells in Graves' hyperthyroidism and ophthalmopathy. TCRdb used MiXCR to reprocess the multiplex PCR reads, holding one entry per CDR3 protein. The sample lists around 440,000 distinct CDR3 sequences, 15% to 18% occurring once. Sequencing used blood. The receptors were sampled from a woman aged 18-29 years with Graves' hyperthyroidism. Each CDR3 is given with its conserved first and last residue. A D gene is named only where the DNA matches it firmly. The listing skips clone size in some rows; elsewhere it reads once, few, many or a size class.

J	V	D	size	CDR3	DNA
TRBJ2-1	TRBV7-9	NA	many	CASSLAMGESYNEQFF	TGTGCCAGCAGCTTAGCAATGGGGGAGTCCTACAATGAGCAGTTCTTC
TRBJ1-1	TRBV11-3	NA	many	CASSLGSRGGTEAFF	TGTGCCAGCAGCCTTGGGTCCAGGGGTGGCACTGAAGCTTTCTTT
TRBJ2-5	TRBV9	TRBD2	few	CASSVEASGRGGQETQYF	TGTGCCAGCAGCGTAGAGGCTAGCGGGAGGGGGGGCCAAGAGACCCAGTACTTC
TRBJ1-1	TRBV6-1	NA	many	CASSGLTNTEAFF	TGTGCCAGCAGTGGACTGACGAACACTGAAGCTTTCTTT
TRBJ1-4	TRBV6-5	NA	many	CASKRYAAATNEKLFF	TGTGCCAGCAAGAGGTATGCAGCAGCAACTAATGAAAAACTGTTTTTT
TRBJ2-2	TRBV4-1	NA	NA	CARAQGLLDTGELFF	TGCGCCAGGGCACAGGGACTATTGGACACCGGGGAGCTGTTTTTT
TRBJ1-2	TRBV6-6	NA	many	CASSYRGFGYTF	TGTGCCAGCAGTTACAGGGGCTTCGGCTACACCTTC
TRBJ1-2	TRBV6-1	TRBD1	many	CASSTPTGTGYTF	TGTGCCAGCAGTACCCCGACAGGGACTGGCTACACCTTC
TRBJ2-5	TRBV5-1	TRBD1	many	CASSPLRQGWETQYF	TGCGCCAGCAGCCCGCTCCGACAGGGATGGGAGACCCAGTACTTC
TRBJ2-7	TRBV5-1	TRBD2	many	CASSLQRGGRFNEQYF	TGCGCCAGCAGCTTGCAGCGGGGGGGCCGGTTCAACGAGCAGTACTTC
TRBJ2-3	TRBV19	NA	NA	CASSRGGAGGTTDTQYF	TGTGCCAGTAGTAGAGGGGGAGCAGGGGGGACCACAGATACGCAGTATTTT
TRBJ2-2	TRBV19	TRBD2	few	CASSIGLAGGFYTGELFF	TGTGCCAGTAGTATCGGACTAGCGGGAGGGTTTTACACCGGGGAGCTGTTTTTT
TRBJ1-2	TRBV7-9	TRBD1	many	CASSQDRGSGGYTF	TGTGCCAGCAGCCAGGACAGGGGAAGTGGTGGCTACACCTTC
TRBJ1-5	TRBV12-3/TRBV12-4	TRBD1	many	CASSSNRGGTQPQHF	TGTGCCAGCAGTTCGAACAGGGGGGGGACTCAGCCCCAGCATTTT
TRBJ1-2	TRBV12-3/TRBV12-4	TRBD1	many	CASNPSATGRRGYTF	TGTGCCAGCAACCCGAGCGCGACAGGGAGGCGTGGCTACACCTTC
TRBJ2-1	TRBV3-1	NA	many	CASSHGLSYNEQFF	TGTGCCAGCAGCCATGGATTATCCTACAATGAGCAGTTCTTC
TRBJ2-7	TRBV10-3	TRBD2	many	CAISEPGLALNYEQYF	TGTGCCATCAGTGAGCCGGGACTAGCGTTGAACTACGAGCAGTACTTC
TRBJ2-1	TRBV12-5	TRBD2	few	CASALGGIEQFF	TGTGCTAGTGCCCTCGGGGGGATTGAGCAGTTCTTC
TRBJ1-2	TRBV20-1	NA	many	CSARDLGEGYTF	TGCAGTGCTAGAGATCTCGGGGAAGGCTACACCTTC
TRBJ1-1	TRBV7-3	NA	NA	CASSINPGLGTEAFF	TGTGCCAGCAGCATTAATCCCGGACTGGGGACTGAAGCTTTCTTT
TRBJ2-1	TRBV20-1	NA	NA	CSADSVSGLRDEQFF	TGCAGTGCTGACTCTGTATCTGGACTAAGGGATGAGCAGTTCTTC
TRBJ1-2	TRBV6-1	NA	many	CASSDLKGVMKGYTF	TGTGCCAGCAGTGACCTCAAGGGGGTTATGAAGGGCTACACCTTC
TRBJ1-2	TRBV5-5	NA	many	CASSATGTPGTVGGYTF	TGTGCCAGCAGCGCAACCGGGACACCAGGAACAGTCGGCGGCTACACCTTC
TRBJ2-1	TRBV18	NA	NA	CASSPGTSAHNNEQFF	TGTGCCAGCTCACCAGGTACCAGCGCCCACAACAATGAGCAGTTCTTC
TRBJ2-1	TRBV10-3	TRBD2	NA	CAIGGLAGAGYGEQFF	TGTGCCATCGGGGGACTAGCGGGGGCTGGTTACGGTGAGCAGTTCTTC
TRBJ2-1	TRBV2	NA	many	CASNLERFRGNEQFF	TGTGCCAGCAACTTGGAGAGGTTTAGAGGGAATGAGCAGTTCTTC
TRBJ2-5	TRBV20-1	NA	many	CSAQTPGGTQYF	TGCAGTGCACAGACACCCGGCGGGACCCAGTACTTC
TRBJ2-5	TRBV20-1	TRBD2	many	CSAHLSGVGQETQYF	TGCAGTGCTCACCTTAGCGGGGTGGGGCAAGAGACCCAGTACTTC
TRBJ2-7	TRBV5-1	TRBD2	few	CASSNPGLEAEQYF	TGCGCCAGCAGCAACCCCGGACTAGAGGCCGAGCAGTACTTC
TRBJ2-1	TRBV5-1	TRBD2	many	CASSTRLAGGYNEQFF	TGCGCCAGCAGCACTAGACTAGCGGGGGGCTACAATGAGCAGTTCTTC
TRBJ2-7	TRBV7-8	TRBD2	NA	CASSYRLAGARGDYEQYF	TGTGCCAGCAGCTACAGACTAGCGGGAGCGCGGGGGGACTACGAGCAGTACTTC
TRBJ2-7	TRBV28	NA	many	CASSRPASRFYEQYF	TGTGCCAGCAGCCGTCCGGCTAGCAGGTTCTACGAGCAGTACTTC
TRBJ2-6	TRBV19	NA	few	CASVDSALGANVLTF	TGTGCCAGTGTGGACTCGGCGCTAGGGGCCAACGTCCTGACTTTC
TRBJ2-3	TRBV20-1	TRBD2	many	CSARGLVTDTQYF	TGCAGTGCTAGGGGACTAGTGACAGATACGCAGTATTTT
TRBJ2-1	TRBV12-3/TRBV12-4	NA	NA	CASSLSRVSSYNEQFF	TGTGCCAGCAGTTTATCGCGGGTGAGCTCCTACAATGAGCAGTTCTTC
TRBJ2-3	TRBV2	TRBD1	many	CASSRDRGSDTQYF	TGTGCCAGCAGTCGGGACAGGGGCTCAGATACGCAGTATTTT
TRBJ2-7	TRBV12-3/TRBV12-4	TRBD2	many	CASSYGTSGRPYEQYF	TGTGCCAGCAGCTACGGGACTAGCGGGAGACCTTACGAGCAGTACTTC
TRBJ2-7	TRBV11-1	NA	many	CASSLIAETYEQYF	TGTGCCAGCAGCTTAATAGCGGAGACCTACGAGCAGTACTTC
TRBJ1-4	TRBV3-1	TRBD1	many	CASSHWTGINEKLFF	TGTGCCAGCAGCCATTGGACAGGGATTAATGAAAAACTGTTTTTT
TRBJ1-1	TRBV3-1	TRBD1	NA	CASSQNRGPAEAFF	TGTGCCAGCAGCCAAAACAGGGGGCCGGCTGAAGCTTTCTTT
TRBJ2-5	TRBV7-9	TRBD1	many	CASSPPTGSRGETQYF	TGTGCCAGCAGCCCACCGACAGGGTCTCGGGGAGAGACCCAGTACTTC
TRBJ2-7	TRBV4-1	TRBD1	many	CASSQDAGGYEQYF	TGCGCCAGCAGCCAAGACGCAGGGGGATACGAGCAGTACTTC
TRBJ2-1	TRBV29-1	TRBD1	many	CSSSGTEINEQFF	TGCAGCTCCTCCGGGACAGAGATTAATGAGCAGTTCTTC
TRBJ2-3	TRBV6-1	NA	many	CASQARGTDTQYF	TGTGCCAGCCAGGCGCGGGGCACAGATACGCAGTATTTT
TRBJ2-3	TRBV20-1	NA	many	CSVRRGGGTDTQYF	TGCAGTGTCCGAAGAGGGGGTGGCACAGATACGCAGTATTTT